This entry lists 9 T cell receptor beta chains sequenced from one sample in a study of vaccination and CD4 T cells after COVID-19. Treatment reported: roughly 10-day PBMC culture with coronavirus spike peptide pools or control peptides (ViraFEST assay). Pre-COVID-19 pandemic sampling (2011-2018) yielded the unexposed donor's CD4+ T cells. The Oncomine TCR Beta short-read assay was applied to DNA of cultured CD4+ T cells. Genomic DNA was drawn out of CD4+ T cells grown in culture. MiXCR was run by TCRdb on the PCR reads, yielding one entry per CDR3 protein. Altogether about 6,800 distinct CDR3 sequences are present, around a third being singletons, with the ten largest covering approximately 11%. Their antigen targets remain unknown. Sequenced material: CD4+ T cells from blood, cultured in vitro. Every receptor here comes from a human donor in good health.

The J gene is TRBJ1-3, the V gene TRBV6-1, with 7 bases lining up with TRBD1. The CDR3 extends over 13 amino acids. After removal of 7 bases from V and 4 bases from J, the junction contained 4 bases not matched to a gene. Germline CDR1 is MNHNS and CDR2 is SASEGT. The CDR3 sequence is CASTQTGGNTIYF. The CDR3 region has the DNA TGTGCCAGCACCCAGACAGGGGGAAACACCATATATTTT.

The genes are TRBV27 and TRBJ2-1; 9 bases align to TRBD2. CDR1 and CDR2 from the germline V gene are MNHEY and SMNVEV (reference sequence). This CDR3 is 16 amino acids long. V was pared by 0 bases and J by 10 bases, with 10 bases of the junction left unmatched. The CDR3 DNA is TGTGCCAGCAGTTTATCGAGACTAGCGGCCCGGGAGGAGCAGTTCTTC. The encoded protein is CASSLSRLAAREEQFF.

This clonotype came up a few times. DNA for the CDR3: TGCAGTGCTAGGTGGGGGGGGTCCTACAATGAGCAGTTCTTC. It specifies CSARWGGSYNEQFF. V usage is TRBV20-1 and J usage is TRBJ2-1; 7 bases line up with TRBD2. The CDR3 length is 14 residues. V lost 3 bases to trimming and J lost 1 base; unmatched junction nucleotides: 3. Germline V gene data show CDR1 as DFQATT and CDR2 as SNEGSKA (reference sequence).

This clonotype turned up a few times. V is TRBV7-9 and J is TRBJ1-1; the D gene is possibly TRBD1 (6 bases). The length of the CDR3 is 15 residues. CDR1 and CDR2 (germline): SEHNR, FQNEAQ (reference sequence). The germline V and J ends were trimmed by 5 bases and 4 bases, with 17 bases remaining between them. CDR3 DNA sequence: TGTGCCAGCAGCCTATCCGGGACATGGGGCACTGAAGCTTTCTTT. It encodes CASSLSGTWGTEAFF.

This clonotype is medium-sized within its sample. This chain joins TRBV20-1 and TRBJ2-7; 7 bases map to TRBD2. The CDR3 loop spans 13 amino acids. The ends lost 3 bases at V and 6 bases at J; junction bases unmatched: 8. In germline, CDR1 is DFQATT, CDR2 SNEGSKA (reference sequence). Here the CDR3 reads CSASGRTRLEQYF. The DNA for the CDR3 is TGCAGTGCTAGTGGTCGGACTAGGCTCGAGCAGTACTTC.

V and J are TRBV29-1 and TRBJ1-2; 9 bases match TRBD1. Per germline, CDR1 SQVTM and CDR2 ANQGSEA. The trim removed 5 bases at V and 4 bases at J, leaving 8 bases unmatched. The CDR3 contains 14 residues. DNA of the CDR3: TGCAGCGTTACAAATGACAGGGGGTTCTATGGCTACACCTTC. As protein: CSVTNDRGFYGYTF. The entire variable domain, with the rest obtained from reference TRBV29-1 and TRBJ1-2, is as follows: SAVISQKPSRDICQRGTSLTIQCQVDSQVTMMFWYRQQPGQSLTLIATANQGSEATYESGFVIDKFPISRPNLTFSTLTVSNMSPEDSSIYLCSVTNDRGFYGYTFGSGTRLTVV.

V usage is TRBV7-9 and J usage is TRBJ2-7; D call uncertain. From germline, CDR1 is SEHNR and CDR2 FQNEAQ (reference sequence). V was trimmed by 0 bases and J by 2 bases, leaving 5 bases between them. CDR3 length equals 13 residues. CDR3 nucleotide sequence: TGTGCCAGCAGCTTAGCCATTCCCTACGAGCAGTACTTC. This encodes CASSLAIPYEQYF.

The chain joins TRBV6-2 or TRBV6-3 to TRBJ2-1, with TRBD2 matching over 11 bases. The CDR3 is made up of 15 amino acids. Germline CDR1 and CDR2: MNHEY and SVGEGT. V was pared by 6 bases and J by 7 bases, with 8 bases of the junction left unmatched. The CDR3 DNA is TGTGCCAGCAGAAATAGCGGGAGGGAGGGGAATGAGCAGTTCTTC. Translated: CASRNSGREGNEQFF.

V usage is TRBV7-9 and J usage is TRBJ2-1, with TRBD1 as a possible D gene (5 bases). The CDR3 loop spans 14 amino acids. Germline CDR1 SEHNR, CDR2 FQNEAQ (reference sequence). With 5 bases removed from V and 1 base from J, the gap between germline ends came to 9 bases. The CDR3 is CASSADSSYNEQFF. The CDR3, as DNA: TGTGCCAGCAGCGCCGACAGTTCCTACAATGAGCAGTTCTTC. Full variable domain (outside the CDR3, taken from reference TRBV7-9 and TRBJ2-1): DTGVSQNPRHKITKRGQNVTFRCDPISEHNRLYWYRQTLGQGPEFLTYFQNEAQLEKSRLLSDRFSAERPKGSFSTLEIQRTEQGDSAMYLCASSADSSYNEQFFGPGTRLTVL.